This TCR beta chain was found in a study of blood T cells in healthy people across ages. The germline V gene encodes CDR1 MNHNS and CDR2 SASEGT. Trimming took 7 bases from V and 7 from J; bases not matched to a gene: 3. CDR3 length: 13 amino acids. The authors ran a second PCR of roughly 6 to 12 cycles using a sample-barcoded 5' primer and a J-beta primer mix. Every molecule of cDNA carried a tag from a template-switch adaptor with 12 random nucleotides. TCRdb recomputed calls from the 5' RACE reads with MiXCR, one row per CDR3 protein. The repertoire consists of 1,800,000 or so distinct CDR3 sequences, with about 39% occurring once and the leading ten covering around 23%.

V and J are TRBV6-1 and TRBJ1-6; TRBD1 agrees at 8 bases. The sequencing sample was made of blood. The clonotype comes from a human donor in good health. This CDR3 reads CASTDRDNSPLHF. CDR3 nucleotides: TGTGCCAGCACGGACAGGGACAATTCACCCCTCCACTTT.